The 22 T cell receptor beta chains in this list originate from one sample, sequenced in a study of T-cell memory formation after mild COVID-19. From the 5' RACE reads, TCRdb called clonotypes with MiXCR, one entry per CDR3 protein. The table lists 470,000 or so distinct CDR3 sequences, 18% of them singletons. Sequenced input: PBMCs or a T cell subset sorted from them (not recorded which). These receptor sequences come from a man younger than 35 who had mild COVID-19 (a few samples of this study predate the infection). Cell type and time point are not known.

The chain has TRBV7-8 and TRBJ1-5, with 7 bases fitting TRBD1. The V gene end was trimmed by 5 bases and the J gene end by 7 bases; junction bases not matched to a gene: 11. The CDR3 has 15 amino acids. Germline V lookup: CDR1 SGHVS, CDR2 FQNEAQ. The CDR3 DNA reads TGTGCCAGCAGCATAGTGACAGGGACGGGGCAGCCCCAGCATTTT. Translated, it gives CASSIVTGTGQPQHF.

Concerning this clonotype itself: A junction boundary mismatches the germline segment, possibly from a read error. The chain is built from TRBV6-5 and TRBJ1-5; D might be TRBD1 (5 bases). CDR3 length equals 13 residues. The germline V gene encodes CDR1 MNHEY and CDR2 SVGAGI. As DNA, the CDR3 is TGTGCCAGCATTAGACAGATCAATCAGCCCAAGCATTTT. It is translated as CASIRQINQPKHF.

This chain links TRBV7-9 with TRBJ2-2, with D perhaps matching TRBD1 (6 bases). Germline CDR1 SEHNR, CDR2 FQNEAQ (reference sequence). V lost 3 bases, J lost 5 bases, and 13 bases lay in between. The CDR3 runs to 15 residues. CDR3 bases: TGTGCCAGCAGCTTCCGAGGGGGATGGACCGGGGAGCTGTTTTTT. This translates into CASSFRGGWTGELFF. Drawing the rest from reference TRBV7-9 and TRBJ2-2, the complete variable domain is DTGVSQNPRHKITKRGQNVTFRCDPISEHNRLYWYRQTLGQGPEFLTYFQNEAQLEKSRLLSDRFSAERPKGSFSTLEIQRTEQGDSAMYLCASSFRGGWTGELFFGEGSRLTVL.

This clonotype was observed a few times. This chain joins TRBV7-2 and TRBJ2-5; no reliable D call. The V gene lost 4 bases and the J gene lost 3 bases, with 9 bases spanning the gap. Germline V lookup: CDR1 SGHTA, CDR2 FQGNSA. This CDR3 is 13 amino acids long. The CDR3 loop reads CASSSYVEETQYF. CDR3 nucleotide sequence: TGTGCCAGCAGCTCATACGTGGAAGAGACCCAGTACTTC. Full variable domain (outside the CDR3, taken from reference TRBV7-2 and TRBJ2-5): GAGVSQSPSNKVTEKGKDVELRCDPISGHTALYWYRQSLGQGLEFLIYFQGNSAPDKSGLPSDRFSAERTGGSVSTLTIQRTQQEDSAVYLCASSSYVEETQYFGPGTRLLVL.

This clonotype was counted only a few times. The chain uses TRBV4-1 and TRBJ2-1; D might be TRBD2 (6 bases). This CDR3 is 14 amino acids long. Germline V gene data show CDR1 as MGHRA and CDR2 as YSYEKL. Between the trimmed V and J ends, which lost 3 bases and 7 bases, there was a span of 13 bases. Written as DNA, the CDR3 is TGCGCCAGCAGCCACCCTTGGGGGGAAAATGAGCAGTTCTTC. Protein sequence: CASSHPWGENEQFF.

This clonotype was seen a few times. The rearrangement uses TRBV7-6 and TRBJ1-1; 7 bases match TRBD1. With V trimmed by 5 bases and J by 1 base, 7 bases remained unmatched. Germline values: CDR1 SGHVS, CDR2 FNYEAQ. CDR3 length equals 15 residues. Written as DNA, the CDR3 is TGTGCCAGCAGCAAGGGACAGACAGCGAACACTGAAGCTTTCTTT. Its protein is CASSKGQTANTEAFF.

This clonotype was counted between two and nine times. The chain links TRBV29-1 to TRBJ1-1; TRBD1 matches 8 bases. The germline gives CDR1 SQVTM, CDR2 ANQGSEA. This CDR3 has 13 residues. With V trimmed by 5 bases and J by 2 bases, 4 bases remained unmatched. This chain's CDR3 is CSVKGQANTEAFF. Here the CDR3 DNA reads TGCAGCGTTAAGGGACAGGCTAACACTGAAGCTTTCTTT. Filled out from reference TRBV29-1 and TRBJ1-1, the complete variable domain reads SAVISQKPSRDICQRGTSLTIQCQVDSQVTMMFWYRQQPGQSLTLIATANQGSEATYESGFVIDKFPISRPNLTFSTLTVSNMSPEDSSIYLCSVKGQANTEAFFGQGTRLTVV.

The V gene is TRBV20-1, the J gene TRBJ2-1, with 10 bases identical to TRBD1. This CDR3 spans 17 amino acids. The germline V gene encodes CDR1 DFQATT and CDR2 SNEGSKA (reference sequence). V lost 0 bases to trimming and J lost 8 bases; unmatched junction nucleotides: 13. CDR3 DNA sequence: TGCAGTGCTAGAGATTCATGGGGACAGGGGCTGGATTATGAGCAGTTCTTC. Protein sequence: CSARDSWGQGLDYEQFF.

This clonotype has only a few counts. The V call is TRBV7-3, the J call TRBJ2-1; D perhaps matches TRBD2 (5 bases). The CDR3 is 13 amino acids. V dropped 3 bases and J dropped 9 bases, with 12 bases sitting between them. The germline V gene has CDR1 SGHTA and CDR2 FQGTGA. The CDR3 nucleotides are TGTGCCAGCAGCTTCACCACTAGTAGTGAGCAGTTCTTC. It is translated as CASSFTTSSEQFF.

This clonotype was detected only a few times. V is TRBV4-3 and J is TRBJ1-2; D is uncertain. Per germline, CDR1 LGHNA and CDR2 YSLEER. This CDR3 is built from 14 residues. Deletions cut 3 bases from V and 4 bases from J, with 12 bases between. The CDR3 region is CASSQKLGSYGYTF. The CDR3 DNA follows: TGCGCCAGCAGCCAGAAACTCGGGAGCTATGGCTACACCTTC.

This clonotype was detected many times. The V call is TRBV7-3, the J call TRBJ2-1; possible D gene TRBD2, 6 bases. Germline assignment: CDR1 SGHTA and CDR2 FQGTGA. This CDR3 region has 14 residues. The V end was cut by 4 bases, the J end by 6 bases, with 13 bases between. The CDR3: CASSSLGGANEQFF. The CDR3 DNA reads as TGTGCCAGCAGCTCACTCGGGGGTGCCAATGAGCAGTTCTTC.

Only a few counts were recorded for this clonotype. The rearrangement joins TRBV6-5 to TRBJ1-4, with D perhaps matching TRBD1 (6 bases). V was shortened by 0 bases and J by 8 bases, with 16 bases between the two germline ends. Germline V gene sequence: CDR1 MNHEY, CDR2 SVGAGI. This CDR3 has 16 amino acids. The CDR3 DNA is TGTGCCAGCAGTTACTCGATTGCGGGGGCTGGGGAAAAACTGTTTTTT. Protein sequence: CASSYSIAGAGEKLFF.

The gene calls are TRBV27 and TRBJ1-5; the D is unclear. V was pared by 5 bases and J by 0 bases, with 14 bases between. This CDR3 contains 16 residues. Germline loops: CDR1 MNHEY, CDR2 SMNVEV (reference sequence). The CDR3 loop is CASSQRYDYSNQPQHF. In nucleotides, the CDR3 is TGTGCCAGCAGTCAACGGTACGACTATAGCAATCAGCCCCAGCATTTT.

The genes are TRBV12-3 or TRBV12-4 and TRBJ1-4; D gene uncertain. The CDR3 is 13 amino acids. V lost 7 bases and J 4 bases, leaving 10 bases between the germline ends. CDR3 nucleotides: TGTGCCAGCAAAGACACGCTTAATGAAAAACTGTTTTTT. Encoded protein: CASKDTLNEKLFF.

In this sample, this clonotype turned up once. The CDR3 DNA reads as TGTGCCAGCAGCTTGGACAGAGACAATCAGCCCCAGCATTTT. Translation gives CASSLDRDNQPQHF. The chain couples TRBV7-2 to TRBJ1-5, with D possibly TRBD1 on 6 matching bases. Germline V gene data show CDR1 as SGHTA and CDR2 as FQGNSA. The CDR3 is 14 residues long. V lost 3 bases and J 3 bases, leaving 9 bases between the germline ends.

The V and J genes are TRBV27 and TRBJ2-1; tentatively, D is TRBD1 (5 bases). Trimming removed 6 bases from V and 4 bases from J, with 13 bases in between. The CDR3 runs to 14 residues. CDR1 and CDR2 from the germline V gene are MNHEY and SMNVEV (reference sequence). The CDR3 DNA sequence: TGTGCCAGCAGGCAGGGATCTACGTACAATGAGCAGTTCTTC. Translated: CASRQGSTYNEQFF.

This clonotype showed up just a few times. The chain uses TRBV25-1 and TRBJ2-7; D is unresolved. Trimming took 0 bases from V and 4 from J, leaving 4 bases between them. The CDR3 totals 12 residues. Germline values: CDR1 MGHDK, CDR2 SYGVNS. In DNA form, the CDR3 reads TGTGCCAGCAGTGAATATATATACGAGCAGTACTTC. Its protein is CASSEYIYEQYF.

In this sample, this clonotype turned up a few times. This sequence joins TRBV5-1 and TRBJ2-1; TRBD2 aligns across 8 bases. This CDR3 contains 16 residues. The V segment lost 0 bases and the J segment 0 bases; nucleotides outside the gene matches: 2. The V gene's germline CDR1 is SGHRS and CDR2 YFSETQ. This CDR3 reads CASSLDLAGSYNEQFF. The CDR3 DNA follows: TGCGCCAGCAGCTTGGACCTAGCGGGCTCCTACAATGAGCAGTTCTTC.

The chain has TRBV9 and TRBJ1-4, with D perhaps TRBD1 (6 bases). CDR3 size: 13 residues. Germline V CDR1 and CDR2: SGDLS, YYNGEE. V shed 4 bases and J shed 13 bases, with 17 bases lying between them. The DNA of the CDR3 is TGTGCCAGCAGCAAAACCTCAGGGGATAGACTGTTTTTT. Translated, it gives CASSKTSGDRLFF.

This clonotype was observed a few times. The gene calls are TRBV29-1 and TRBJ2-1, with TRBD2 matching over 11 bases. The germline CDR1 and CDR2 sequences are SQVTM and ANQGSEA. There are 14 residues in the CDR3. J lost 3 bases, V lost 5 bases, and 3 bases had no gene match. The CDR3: CSVMTSGVYNEQFF. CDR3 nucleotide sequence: TGCAGCGTTATGACTAGCGGGGTCTACAATGAGCAGTTCTTC.

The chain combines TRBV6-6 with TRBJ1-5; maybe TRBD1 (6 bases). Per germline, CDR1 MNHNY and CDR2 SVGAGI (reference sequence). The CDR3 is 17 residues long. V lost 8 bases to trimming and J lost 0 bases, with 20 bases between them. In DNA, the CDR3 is TGTGCCAGCTTCGATTCGAGCAGGGGCCATAGCAATCAGCCCCAGCATTTT. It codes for CASFDSSRGHSNQPQHF.

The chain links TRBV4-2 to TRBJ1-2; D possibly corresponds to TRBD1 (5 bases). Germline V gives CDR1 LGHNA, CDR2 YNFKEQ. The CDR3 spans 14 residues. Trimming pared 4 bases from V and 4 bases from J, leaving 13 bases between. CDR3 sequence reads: CASSPSRGPYGYTF. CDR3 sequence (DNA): TGTGCCAGCAGCCCCTCCCGGGGACCCTATGGCTACACCTTC.